Included here is one T cell receptor (beta chain) sequence, with context. The antigen remains undetermined. The sample belongs to a study of CD8+CD57+ T cells in acquired aplastic anemia. Study-wide context: CD4+ and CD8+ cells, once sorted, gave DNA averaging around 3.4 ug.

Investigators profiled TCR beta VDJ and CDR3 from genomic DNA template. TCRdb reanalysed the reads using MiXCR and keeps one entry per CDR3 protein. The top ten hold roughly 8% of the sample, which has hundreds of thousands of distinct CDR3 sequences, approximately 56% seen once. Overall study findings and caveats: Patients were compared with controls for CD8+ Simpson's diversity, and no significant difference emerged. Researchers report that around 29 CD8+ CDR3 sequences appeared in both patients and controls.

CDR1 and CDR2 from the germline V gene are SGHRS and YFSETQ. This CDR3 is 15 amino acids long. Trimming left V 0 bases short and J 3 bases short, with 13 bases between. The sequence was collected from a human donor with severe aplastic anemia or a healthy control (not recorded which). The chain couples TRBV5-1 to TRBJ2-7; tentative D call: TRBD1 (6 bases). The sample was sorted CD4+, CD8+, or CD8+CD57+ T cells (not recorded which) from PBMCs. DNA of the CDR3: TGCGCCAGCAGCTTGGATGCAGGGGCGAGCTACGAGCAGTACTTC. This translates into CASSLDAGASYEQYF.